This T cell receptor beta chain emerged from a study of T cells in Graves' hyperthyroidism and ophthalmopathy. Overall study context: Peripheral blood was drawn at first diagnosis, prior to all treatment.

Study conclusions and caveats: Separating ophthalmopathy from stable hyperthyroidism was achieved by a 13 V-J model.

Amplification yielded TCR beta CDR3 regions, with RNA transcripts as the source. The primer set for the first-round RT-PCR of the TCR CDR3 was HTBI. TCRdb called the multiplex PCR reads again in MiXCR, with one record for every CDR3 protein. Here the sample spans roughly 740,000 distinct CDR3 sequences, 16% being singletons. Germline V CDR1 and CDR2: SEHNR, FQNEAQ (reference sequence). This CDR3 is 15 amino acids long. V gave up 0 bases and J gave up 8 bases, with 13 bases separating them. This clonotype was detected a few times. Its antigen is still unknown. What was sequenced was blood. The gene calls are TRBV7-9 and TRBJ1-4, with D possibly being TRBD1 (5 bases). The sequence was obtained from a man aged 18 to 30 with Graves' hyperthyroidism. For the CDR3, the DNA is TGTGCCAGCAGCTTAGCGGTAGAACCAGGGGAAAAACTGTTTTTT. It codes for CASSLAVEPGEKLFF.